These 4 T cell receptor beta chains were all obtained from the same sample, sequenced in a study of beta chain features in type 1 diabetes (dated by TCRdb to the late 2010s). Results the study describes overall, beyond this receptor: Type 1 diabetes patients showed a moderate but significant shortening of TCRB CDR3 length in all four CD4+ subsets.

Preparation of the library involved the immunoSEQ multiplex PCR assay. The entire amount of isolated RNA was reverse transcribed using the High Capacity cDNA Reverse Transcription Kit, so the sequenced TCRB transcripts were expressed ones. In its TCRdb copy, this immuneACCESS table keeps in-frame sequences only and misses some clones. Where compared with another copy, unresolved V genes explain less than half of these, and the others have no known cause. The sample table records hundreds of thousands of clones; about an eighth of these occur just once. The top ten clones comprise roughly 0.04% of the sample. No antigen has been identified for these receptors. The sequencing input was naive CD4+ T cells from blood. Reading the label with the study, this specimen's cell subset or site is: true naive CD4+ T cells. These receptors were obtained from a man younger than 35 with type 1 diabetes.

This clone was observed a handful of times. This chain joins TRBV30 and TRBJ2-3; unclear D gene. The CDR3 sequence is 12 residues long. Trimming removed 1 base at V and 13 bases at J, with 15 bases between. CDR1 GTSNPN and CDR2 SVGIG come from the germline V gene (reference sequence). CDR3 DNA: TGTGCCTGGAGTGGAACGGGCCCTGGGAAGTATTTT. Protein product: CAWSGTGPGKYF.

V is TRBV4-3 and J is TRBJ1-4; D is possibly TRBD1 (5 bases). The CDR3 is 17 residues long. Looked up from germline, CDR1 is LGHNA and CDR2 is YSLEER. The V end was cut by 0 bases, the J end by 8 bases, with 19 bases between. The CDR3 region has the DNA TGCGCCAGCAGCCAAGACGACTCGGGACTTCTGGACGAAAAACTGTTTTTT. It yields the protein CASSQDDSGLLDEKLFF.

CDR3 amino acids: CASSQGGFIGNYEQYF. CDR3 in DNA: TGCGCCAGCAGCCAAGGGGGGTTCATCGGGAACTACGAGCAGTACTTC. The J gene is TRBJ2-7, the V gene TRBV4-1; D might be TRBD1 or TRBD2, each matching 5 bases. The length of the CDR3 is 16 residues. Germline V gene lookup returns CDR1 MGHRA and CDR2 YSYEKL. Trimming shortened V by 1 base and J by 3 bases, and 16 bases separated the two germline ends.

This clone was picked up a small number of times. The V gene is TRBV21-1, the J gene TRBJ1-5; the table's D call TRBD1 went unverified against the DNA. TRBV21-1 represents a pseudogene. This CDR3 has 13 amino acids. This chain's CDR3 is CASSNGDTRPQHF. The CDR3 DNA is TGTGCCAGCAGCAACGGGGACACTCGTCCCCAGCATTTT.